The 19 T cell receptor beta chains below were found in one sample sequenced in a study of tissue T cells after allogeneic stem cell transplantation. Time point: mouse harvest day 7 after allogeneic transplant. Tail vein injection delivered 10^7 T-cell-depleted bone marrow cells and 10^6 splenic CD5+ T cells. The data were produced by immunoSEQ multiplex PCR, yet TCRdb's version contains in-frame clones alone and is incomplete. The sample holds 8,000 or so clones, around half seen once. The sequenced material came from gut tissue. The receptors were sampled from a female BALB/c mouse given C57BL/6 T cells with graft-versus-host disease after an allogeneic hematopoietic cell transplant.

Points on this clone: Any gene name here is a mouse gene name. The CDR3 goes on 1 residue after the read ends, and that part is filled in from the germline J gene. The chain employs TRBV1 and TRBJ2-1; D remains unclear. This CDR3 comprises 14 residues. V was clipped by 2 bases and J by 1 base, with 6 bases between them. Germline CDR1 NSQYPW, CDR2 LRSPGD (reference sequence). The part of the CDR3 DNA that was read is TGCACCTGCAGTGCACCAGGAAACTATGCTGAGCAGTTC. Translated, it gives CTCSAPGNYAEQF. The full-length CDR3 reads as CTCSAPGNYAEQFF. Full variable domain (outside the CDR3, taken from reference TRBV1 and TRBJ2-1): VTLLEQNPRWRLVPRGQAVNLRCILKNSQYPWMSWYQQDLQKQLQWLFTLRSPGDKEVKSLPGADYLATRVTDTELRLQVANMSQGRTLYCTCSAPGNYAEQFFGPGTRLTVL.

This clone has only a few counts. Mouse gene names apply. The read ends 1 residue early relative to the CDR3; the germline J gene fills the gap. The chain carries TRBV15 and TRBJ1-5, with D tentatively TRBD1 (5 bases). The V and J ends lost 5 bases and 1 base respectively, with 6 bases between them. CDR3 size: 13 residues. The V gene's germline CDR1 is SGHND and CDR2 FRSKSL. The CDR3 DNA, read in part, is TGTGCCAGCAGTCGACAGAACAACCAGGCTCCGCTT. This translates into CASSRQNNQAPL. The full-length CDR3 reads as CASSRQNNQAPLF.

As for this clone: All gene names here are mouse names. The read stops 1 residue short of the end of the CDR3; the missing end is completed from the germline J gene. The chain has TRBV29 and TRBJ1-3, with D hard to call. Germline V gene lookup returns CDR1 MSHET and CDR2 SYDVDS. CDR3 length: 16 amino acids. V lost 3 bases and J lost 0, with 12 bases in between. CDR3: CASSFSPTDSGNTLYF. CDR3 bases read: TGTGCTAGCAGTTTTTCCCCAACAGATTCTGGAAATACGCTCTAT. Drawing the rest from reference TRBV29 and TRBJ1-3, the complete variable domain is DMKVTQMPRYLIKRMGENVLLECGQDMSHETMYWYRQDPGLGLQLIYISYDVDSNSEGDIPKGYRVSRKKREHFSLILDSAKTNQTSVYFCASSFSPTDSGNTLYFGEGSRLIVV.

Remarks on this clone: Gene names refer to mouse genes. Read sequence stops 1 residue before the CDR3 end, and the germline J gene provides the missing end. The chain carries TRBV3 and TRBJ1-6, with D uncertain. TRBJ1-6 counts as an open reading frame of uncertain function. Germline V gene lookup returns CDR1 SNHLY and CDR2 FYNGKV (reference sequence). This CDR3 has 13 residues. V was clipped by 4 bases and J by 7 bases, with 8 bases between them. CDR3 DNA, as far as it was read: TGTGCCAGCAGCTCCCTCGGAAATTCGCCCCTCTAC. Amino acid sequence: CASSSLGNSPLY. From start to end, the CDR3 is CASSSLGNSPLYF.

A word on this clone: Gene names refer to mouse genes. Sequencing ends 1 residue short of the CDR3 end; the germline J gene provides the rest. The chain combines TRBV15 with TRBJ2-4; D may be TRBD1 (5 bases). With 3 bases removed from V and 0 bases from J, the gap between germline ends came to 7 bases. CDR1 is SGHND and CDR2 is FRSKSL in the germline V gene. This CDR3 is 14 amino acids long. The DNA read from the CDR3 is TGTGCCAGCAGTTTCACAGGCAGTCAAAACACCTTGTAC. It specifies CASSFTGSQNTLY. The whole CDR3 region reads CASSFTGSQNTLYF.

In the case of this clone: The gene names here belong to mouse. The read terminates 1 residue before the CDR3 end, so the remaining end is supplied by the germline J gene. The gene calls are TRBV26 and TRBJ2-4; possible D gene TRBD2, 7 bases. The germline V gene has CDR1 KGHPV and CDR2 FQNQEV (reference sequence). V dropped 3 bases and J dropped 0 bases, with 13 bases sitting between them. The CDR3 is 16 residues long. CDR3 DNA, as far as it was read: TGTGCCAGCAGTCTACGGCTGGGGGCTAGTCAAAACACCTTGTAC. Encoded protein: CASSLRLGASQNTLY. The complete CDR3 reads CASSLRLGASQNTLYF.

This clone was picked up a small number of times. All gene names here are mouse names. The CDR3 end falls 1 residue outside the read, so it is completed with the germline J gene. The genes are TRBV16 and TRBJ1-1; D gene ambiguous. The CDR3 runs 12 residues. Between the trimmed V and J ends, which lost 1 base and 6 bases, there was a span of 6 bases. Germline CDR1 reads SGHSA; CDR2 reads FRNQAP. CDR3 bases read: TGTGCAAGCAGCTTAGCGACACCAGAAGTCTTC. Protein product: CASSLATPEVF. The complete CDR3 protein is CASSLATPEVFF.

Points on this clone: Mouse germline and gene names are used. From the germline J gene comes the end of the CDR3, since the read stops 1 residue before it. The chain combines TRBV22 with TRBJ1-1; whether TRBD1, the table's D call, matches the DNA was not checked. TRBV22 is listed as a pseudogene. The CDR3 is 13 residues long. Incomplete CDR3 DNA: TGTGCCAGCAAGGGACAAGCAAACACAGAAGTCTTC. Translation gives CASKGQANTEVF. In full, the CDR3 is CASKGQANTEVFF.

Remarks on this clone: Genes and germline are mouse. The CDR3 bases that were read are TGTGCCAGCAGCTTCCCTCCGGGACAGGGTTCCTATGAACAGTAC. This sequence encodes CASSFPPGQGSYEQY. The CDR3 as a whole reads CASSFPPGQGSYEQYF. The chain couples TRBV3 to TRBJ2-7; 9 bases are shared with TRBD1. The CDR3 end lies 1 residue beyond the end of the read and is filled in from the germline J gene. The V gene end was trimmed by 3 bases and the J gene end by 1 base; junction bases not matched to a gene: 7. Germline V lookup: CDR1 SNHLY, CDR2 FYNGKV (reference sequence). This CDR3 comprises 16 residues. Using reference TRBV3 and TRBJ2-7 for the parts outside the CDR3, the full variable domain is GPKVLQIPSHQIIDMGQMVTLNCDPVSNHLYFYWYKQILGQQMEFLVNFYNGKVMEKSKLFKDQFSVERPDGSYFTLKIQPTALEDSAVYFCASSFPPGQGSYEQYFGPGTRLTVL.

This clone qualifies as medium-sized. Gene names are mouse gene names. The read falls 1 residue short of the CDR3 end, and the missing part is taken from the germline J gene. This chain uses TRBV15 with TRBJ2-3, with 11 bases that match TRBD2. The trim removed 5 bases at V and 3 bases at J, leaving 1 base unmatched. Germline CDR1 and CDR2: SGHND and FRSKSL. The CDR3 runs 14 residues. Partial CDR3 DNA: TGTGCCAGCAGTGGGACTGGGGGAGCAGAAACGCTGTAT. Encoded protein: CASSGTGGAETLY. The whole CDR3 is CASSGTGGAETLYF.

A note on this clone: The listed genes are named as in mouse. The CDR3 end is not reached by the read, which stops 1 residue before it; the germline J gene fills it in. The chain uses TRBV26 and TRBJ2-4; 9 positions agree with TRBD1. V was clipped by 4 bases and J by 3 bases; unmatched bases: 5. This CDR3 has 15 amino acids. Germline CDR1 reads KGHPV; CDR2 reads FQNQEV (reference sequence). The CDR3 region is CASSPGQGGQNTLYF. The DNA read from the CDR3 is TGTGCCAGCAGTCCGGGACAGGGTGGACAAAACACCTTGTAC.

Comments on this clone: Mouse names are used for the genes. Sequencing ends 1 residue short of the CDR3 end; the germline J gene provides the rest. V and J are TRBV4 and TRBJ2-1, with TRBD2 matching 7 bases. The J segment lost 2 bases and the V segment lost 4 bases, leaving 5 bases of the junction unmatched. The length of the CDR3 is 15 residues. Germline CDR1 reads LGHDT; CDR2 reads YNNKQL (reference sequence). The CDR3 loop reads CASSSPLGDYAEQFF. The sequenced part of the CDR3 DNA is TGTGCCAGCAGCTCTCCTCTGGGGGACTATGCTGAGCAGTTC. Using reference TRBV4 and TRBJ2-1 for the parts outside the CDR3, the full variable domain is ETAVFQTPNYHVTQVGNEVSFNCKQTLGHDTMYWYKQDSKKLLKIMFSYNNKQLIVNETVPRRFSPQSSDKAHLNLRIKSVEPEDSAVYLCASSSPLGDYAEQFFGPGTRLTVL.

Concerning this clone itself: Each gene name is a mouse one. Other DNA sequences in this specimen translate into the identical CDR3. The CDR3 is CASSLVGGSYEQYF. Partial CDR3 DNA: TGTGCAAGCAGCTTAGTAGGGGGTTCCTATGAACAGTAC. The chain couples TRBV16 to TRBJ2-7, with a possible D match to TRBD1 (6 bases). The CDR3 goes on 1 residue after the read ends, and that part is filled in from the germline J gene. V was shortened by 1 base and J by 1 base, with 8 bases between the two germline ends. The CDR3 runs to 14 residues. Germline CDR1 SGHSA, CDR2 FRNQAP.

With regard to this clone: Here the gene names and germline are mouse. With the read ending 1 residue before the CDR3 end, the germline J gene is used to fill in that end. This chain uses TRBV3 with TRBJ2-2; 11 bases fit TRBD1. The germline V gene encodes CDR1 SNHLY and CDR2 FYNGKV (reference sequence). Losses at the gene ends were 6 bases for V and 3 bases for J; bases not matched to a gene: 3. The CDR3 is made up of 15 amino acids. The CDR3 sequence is CASSRTGGDTGQLYF. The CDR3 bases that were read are TGTGCCAGCAGTCGGACAGGGGGCGACACCGGGCAGCTCTAC. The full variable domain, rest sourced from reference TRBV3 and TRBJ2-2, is GPKVLQIPSHQIIDMGQMVTLNCDPVSNHLYFYWYKQILGQQMEFLVNFYNGKVMEKSKLFKDQFSVERPDGSYFTLKIQPTALEDSAVYFCASSRTGGDTGQLYFGEGSKLTVL.

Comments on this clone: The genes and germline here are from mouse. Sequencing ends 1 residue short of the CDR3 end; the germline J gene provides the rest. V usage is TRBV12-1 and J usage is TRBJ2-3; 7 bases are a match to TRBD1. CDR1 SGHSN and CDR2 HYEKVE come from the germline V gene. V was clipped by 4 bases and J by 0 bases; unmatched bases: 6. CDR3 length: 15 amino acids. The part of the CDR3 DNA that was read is TGTGCCAGCTCCCACAGGGGAGAGAGTGCAGAAACGCTGTAT. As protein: CASSHRGESAETLY. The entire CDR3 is CASSHRGESAETLYF. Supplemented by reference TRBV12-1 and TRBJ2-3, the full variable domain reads DSGVVQSPRHIIKEKGGRSVLTCIPISGHSNVVWYQQTLGKELKFLIQHYEKVERDKGFLPSRFSVQQFDDYHSEMNMSALELEDSAMYFCASSHRGESAETLYFGSGTRLTVL.

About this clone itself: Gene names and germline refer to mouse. CDR3 DNA (partial): TGTGCCAGCAGCTTAAGGAACTCAAACTCCGACTACACC. As protein: CASSLRNSNSDYT. The CDR3 as a whole reads CASSLRNSNSDYTF. This rearrangement joins TRBV3 to TRBJ1-2, with D hard to call. The CDR3 end falls 1 residue outside the read, so it is completed with the germline J gene. CDR1 is SNHLY, CDR2 FYNGKV, per germline (reference sequence). Trimming removed 2 bases at V and 0 bases at J, with 7 bases between. This CDR3 spans 14 amino acids.

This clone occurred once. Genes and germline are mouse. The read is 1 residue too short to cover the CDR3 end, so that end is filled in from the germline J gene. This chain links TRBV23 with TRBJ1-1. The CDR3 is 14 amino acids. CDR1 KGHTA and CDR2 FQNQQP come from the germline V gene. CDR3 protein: CSSSQSWGNTEVFF. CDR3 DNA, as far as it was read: TGCTCCAGCAGTCAATCCTGGGGAAACACAGAAGTCTTC.

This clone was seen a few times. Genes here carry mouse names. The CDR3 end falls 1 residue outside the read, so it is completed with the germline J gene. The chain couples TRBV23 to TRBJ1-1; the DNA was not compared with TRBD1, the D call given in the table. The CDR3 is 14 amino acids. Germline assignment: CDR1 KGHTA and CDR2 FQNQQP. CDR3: CSSSQSDRNTEVFF. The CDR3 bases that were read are TGCTCCAGCAGTCAATCGGACAGAAACACAGAAGTCTTC.

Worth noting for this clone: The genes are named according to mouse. The CDR3 DNA, read in part, is TGTGCAAGCAGCAACTGGGGGGTTAACCAAGACACCCAGTAC. Its protein product is CASSNWGVNQDTQY. The entire CDR3 is CASSNWGVNQDTQYF. The V gene is TRBV16, the J gene TRBJ2-5, with TRBD2 matching over 9 bases. The read stops 1 residue short of the end of the CDR3; the missing end is completed from the germline J gene. Germline lookup yields CDR1 SGHSA and CDR2 FRNQAP. This CDR3 contains 15 residues. Germline trimming cut 5 bases from V and 0 bases from J; bases unmatched to any gene: 3.